The 14 T cell receptor beta chains given below trace back to one sample, sequenced in a study of cytomegalovirus exposure and HLA in healthy donors. Primers: 60 Vbeta forward and 13 Jbeta reverse. This table comes from immunoSEQ multiplex PCR, and its TCRdb copy is limited to in-frame clones, with some not included. Of under 120,000 clones listed, around two thirds were seen once; the top ten hold less than 4.5%. Sequencing input: PBMCs. The receptors come from a man younger than 45 in good health and CMV-seropositive.

This CDR3 is CATMTPIYGYTF. DNA for the CDR3: TGTGCCACCATGACTCCTATTTATGGCTACACCTTC. This sequence joins TRBV27 and TRBJ1-2; D gene uncertain. The V end was cut by 10 bases, the J end by 5 bases, with 14 bases between. CDR3 length equals 12 residues. The germline CDR1 and CDR2 sequences are MNHEY and SMNVEV (reference sequence).

V and J are TRBV27 and TRBJ1-3; D gene unclear. The ends were cut back, 5 bases at V and 3 bases at J, with 11 bases in the middle. Germline V lookup: CDR1 MNHEY, CDR2 SMNVEV (reference sequence). CDR3 length: 14 residues. CDR3: CASSRSSIGNTIYF. In DNA form, the CDR3 reads TGTGCCAGCAGTCGATCGAGTATTGGAAACACCATATATTTT.

J is TRBJ2-3 and V is TRBV6-1; D call uncertain. Germline V gene data show CDR1 as MNHNS and CDR2 as SASEGT. This CDR3 is built from 12 residues. The V and J ends lost 6 bases and 8 bases respectively, with 12 bases between them. DNA of the CDR3: TGTGCCAGCAGCCTATCCCTATCTACGCAGTATTTT. Protein sequence: CASSLSLSTQYF.

This chain connects TRBV7-9 to TRBJ2-7; D is undetermined. Germline V gene lookup returns CDR1 SEHNR and CDR2 FQNEAQ (reference sequence). This CDR3 is built from 15 residues. Deletions cut 7 bases from V and 6 bases from J, with 22 bases between. The CDR3 DNA is TGTGCCAGCACCACCACCGGGTCGAACCCCGCCGAGCAGTACTTC. Translation: CASTTTGSNPAEQYF.

V is TRBV11-2 and J is TRBJ1-5; D is perhaps TRBD1 (5 bases). Germline CDR1 reads SGHAT; CDR2 reads FQNNGV. V lost 5 bases and J 6 bases, leaving 14 bases between the germline ends. CDR3 length: 14 amino acids. The CDR3 DNA follows: TGTGCCAGCAGCCCCGATGTGGGGGGTCAGCCCCAGCATTTT. This gives the protein CASSPDVGGQPQHF. The complete variable domain, with remaining parts taken from reference TRBV11-2 and TRBJ1-5, reads EAGVAQSPRYKIIEKRQSVAFWCNPISGHATLYWYQQILGQGPKLLIQFQNNGVVDDSQLPKDRFSAERLKGVDSTLKIQPAKLEDSAVYLCASSPDVGGQPQHFGDGTRLSIL.

A note on this clone: A junction boundary mismatches the germline segment, possibly from a read error. This chain connects TRBV7-9 to TRBJ2-7; TRBD2 agrees at 7 bases. Germline values: CDR1 SEHNR, CDR2 FQNEAQ (reference sequence). CDR3 length: 13 residues. In DNA form, the CDR3 reads TGTTCCAGCATGGGAGGGTCCTCCTACGAGCAGTACTTC. Its protein is CSSMGGSSYEQYF.

The V call is TRBV7-9, the J call TRBJ1-6; 7 nucleotides align to TRBD1. J lost 9 bases, V lost 6 bases, and 8 bases had no gene match. The length of the CDR3 is 14 residues. Germline assignment: CDR1 SEHNR and CDR2 FQNEAQ (reference sequence). CDR3 protein: CASRPISGGSPLHF. DNA for the CDR3: TGTGCCAGCAGGCCGATTTCAGGGGGTTCACCCCTCCACTTT. The variable domain in full, completed from reference TRBV7-9 and TRBJ1-6, reads DTGVSQNPRHKITKRGQNVTFRCDPISEHNRLYWYRQTLGQGPEFLTYFQNEAQLEKSRLLSDRFSAERPKGSFSTLEIQRTEQGDSAMYLCASRPISGGSPLHFGNGTRLTVT.

The CDR3 reads CASSFGDREEKLFF. For the CDR3, the DNA is TGTGCCAGCAGCTTTGGGGACAGGGAGGAAAAACTGTTTTTT. This chain connects TRBV5-6 to TRBJ1-4; 9 bases agree with TRBD1. The CDR3 runs to 14 residues. Germline CDR1 is SGHDT and CDR2 is YYEEEE. J lost 8 bases, V lost 2 bases, and 4 bases had no gene match.

The chain uses TRBV27 and TRBJ2-1; 12 bases match TRBD2. The trim removed 3 bases at V and 0 bases at J, leaving 6 bases unmatched. Germline V lookup: CDR1 MNHEY, CDR2 SMNVEV (reference sequence). There are 18 residues in the CDR3. CDR3 bases: TGTGCCAGCAGTTTGGGGCTAGCGGGGGGGAGCTCCTACAATGAGCAGTTCTTC. As protein: CASSLGLAGGSSYNEQFF.

The chain combines TRBV18 with TRBJ1-3; no firm D call. The CDR3 runs 14 residues. Germline V gene data show CDR1 as KGHSH and CDR2 as LQKENI. V lost 6 bases, J lost 0 bases, and 9 bases lay in between. In nucleotides, the CDR3 is TGTGCCAGCTCGTTCGACATCTCTGGAAACACCATATATTTT. This gives the protein CASSFDISGNTIYF.

V is TRBV10-1 and J is TRBJ2-7, with D hard to call. Deletions cut 0 bases from V and 1 base from J, with 10 bases between. Germline V gene lookup returns CDR1 WNHNN and CDR2 SYGVQD (reference sequence). The CDR3 covers 15 residues. CDR3 sequence: CASSESSVPSYEQYF. The CDR3 DNA reads TGCGCCAGCAGTGAGTCGAGCGTACCTTCCTACGAGCAGTACTTC.

This clone was counted between two and nine times. The V and J genes are TRBV6-5 and TRBJ1-6, with 9 bases lining up with TRBD1. The CDR3 length is 15 residues. Germline CDR1 MNHEY, CDR2 SVGAGI. V gave up 5 bases and J gave up 9 bases; unmatched junction bases: 8. The CDR3 protein is CASSLGTGTGSPLHF. DNA of the CDR3: TGTGCCAGCAGTCTCGGGACAGGGACGGGTTCACCCCTCCACTTT.

In its sample, this clone was seen a few times. CDR3 residues: CASSQDLFPSPRGEQYF. CDR3 bases: TGTGCCAGCAGCCAAGATTTGTTTCCTTCGCCGCGGGGGGAGCAGTACTTC. V usage is TRBV4-2 and J usage is TRBJ2-5, with 8 bases lining up with TRBD2. CDR1 is LGHNA and CDR2 is YNFKEQ in the germline V gene. V lost 0 bases to trimming and J lost 11 bases; unmatched junction nucleotides: 17. The CDR3 is 17 amino acids.

The chain is built from TRBV7-2 and TRBJ2-7, with 7 bases lining up with TRBD2. CDR3 length: 16 amino acids. CDR1 SGHTA and CDR2 FQGNSA come from the germline V gene. Germline trimming cut 1 base from V and 0 bases from J; bases unmatched to any gene: 6. The CDR3: CASSLELAGYSYEQYF. CDR3 nucleotide sequence: TGTGCCAGCAGCTTAGAATTAGCGGGTTACTCCTACGAGCAGTACTTC.